What follows are 24 T cell receptor beta chains derived from one specimen sequenced in a study of blood T cell repertoires in COVID-19. Profiling relied on immunoSEQ multiplex PCR, and the TCRdb table lists in-frame clones only, not all of them. The sample consists of 200,000 to 250,000 clones, around 84% of them appearing once. The sequencing sample was made of peripheral blood. The origin of the receptors is an elderly woman with COVID-19, enrolled during active disease.

The CDR3 region has the DNA TGTGCCAGCCGCCTGGGTAGCGGGGGTCCAGATACGCAGTATTTT. It encodes CASRLGSGGPDTQYF. This rearrangement joins TRBV6-5 to TRBJ2-3, with TRBD2 identical over 9 bases. V shed 8 bases, J shed 4 bases, and the junction held 10 bases outside the gene matches. This CDR3 region has 15 residues. Per the germline V gene, CDR1 is MNHEY and CDR2 is SVGAGI.

This clone was recorded once. The CDR3: CAWSPGGISGANVLTF. The CDR3 DNA is TGTGCCTGGAGTCCGGGGGGGATCTCTGGGGCCAACGTCCTGACTTTC. V usage is TRBV30 and J usage is TRBJ2-6; 8 nucleotides line up with TRBD2. CDR1 and CDR2 (germline): GTSNPN, SVGIG (reference sequence). The CDR3 loop spans 16 amino acids. V lost 2 bases and J lost 0; bases outside the gene matches: 3. The full variable domain, completed using reference TRBV30 and TRBJ2-6, is SQTIHQWPATLVQPVGSPLSLECTVEGTSNPNLYWYRQAAGRGLQLLFYSVGIGQISSEVPQNLSASRPQDRQFILSSKKLLLSDSGFYLCAWSPGGISGANVLTFGAGSRLTVL.

Only one count was recorded for this clone. The genes are TRBV6-2 or TRBV6-3 and TRBJ1-2; D is possibly TRBD1 (5 bases). The CDR3 contains 13 residues. Germline values: CDR1 MNHEY, CDR2 SVGEGT. Trimming shortened V by 5 bases and J by 2 bases, and 9 bases separated the two germline ends. The CDR3 region has the DNA TGTGCCAGCAGTCCAGCAGGGAACTATGGCTACACCTTC. It specifies CASSPAGNYGYTF.

This clone occurred a few times. The chain uses TRBV28 and TRBJ1-2; D is possibly TRBD1 (6 bases). The CDR3 totals 15 residues. Trimming left V 4 bases short and J 4 bases short, with 16 bases between. The germline V gene has CDR1 MDHEN and CDR2 SYDVKM. The CDR3 nucleotides are TGTGCCAGCAGTTCTCCGGCGGGGGCCACCTATGGCTACACCTTC. Amino acid sequence: CASSSPAGATYGYTF.

This chain links TRBV9 with TRBJ2-3, with no clear D. Germline-derived CDR1 and CDR2 are SGDLS and YYNGEE. The ends were cut back, 4 bases at V and 1 base at J, with 13 bases in the middle. The CDR3 has 15 amino acids. The CDR3: CASSHDILRTDTQYF. As DNA, the CDR3 is TGTGCCAGCAGCCACGACATACTTCGCACAGATACGCAGTATTTT.

The chain carries TRBV13 and TRBJ2-4, with a weak D call TRBD2 (5 bases). V was cut by 4 bases and J by 7 bases, with 14 bases left in between. Germline assignment: CDR1 PRHDT and CDR2 FYEKMQ (reference sequence). The CDR3 totals 14 residues. The CDR3 DNA is TGTGCCAGCAGCTCCCGGGCGGGCGGGAACATTCAGTACTTC. This sequence encodes CASSSRAGGNIQYF.

The genes are TRBV19 and TRBJ2-1, with 8 bases identical to TRBD2. CDR3 size: 17 residues. With V trimmed by 1 base and J by 4 bases, 9 bases remained unmatched. The germline gives CDR1 LNHDA, CDR2 SQIVND (reference sequence). The CDR3 sequence is CASSIAGGPLGYNEQFF. DNA of the CDR3: TGTGCCAGTAGTATAGCGGGGGGGCCCCTCGGGTACAATGAGCAGTTCTTC.

The chain couples TRBV19 to TRBJ1-1; D is perhaps TRBD1 (6 bases). There are 16 residues in the CDR3. Per the germline V gene, CDR1 is LNHDA and CDR2 is SQIVND (reference sequence). Trimming pared 5 bases from V and 5 bases from J, leaving 21 bases between. CDR3 amino acids: CASSPTGSQVKTEAFF. The CDR3 DNA is TGTGCCAGTAGTCCCACAGGGTCCCAAGTAAAGACTGAAGCTTTCTTT.

V and J are TRBV29-1 and TRBJ2-7; tentatively, D is TRBD2 (5 bases). V was shortened by 5 bases and J by 3 bases, with 8 bases between the two germline ends. This CDR3 is 11 amino acids long. Germline V gene lookup returns CDR1 SQVTM and CDR2 ANQGSEA. The CDR3 DNA sequence: TGCAGCGTTACGGACTTCTACGAGCAGTACTTC. The encoded protein is CSVTDFYEQYF.

The chain combines TRBV3-1 (or the pseudogene TRBV3-2) with TRBJ1-1; D is uncertain. There are 15 residues in the CDR3. Trimming stripped 1 base from V and 1 base from J, with 10 bases between. In germline, CDR1 is LGHDT, CDR2 YNNKEL (reference sequence). CDR3 bases: TGTGCCAGCAGCCAAGTCTCCAGGCGGAACACTGAAGCTTTCTTT. Its translation: CASSQVSRRNTEAFF.

The chain combines TRBV9 with TRBJ1-4; 8 positions agree with TRBD1. This CDR3 spans 16 amino acids. Germline CDR1 is SGDLS and CDR2 is YYNGEE. V shed 4 bases and J 0 bases; nucleotides not matched to a gene: 5. The CDR3 protein is CASSFGQGATNEKLFF. Written as DNA, the CDR3 is TGTGCCAGCAGCTTTGGACAGGGTGCAACTAATGAAAAACTGTTTTTT. The complete variable domain, with remaining parts taken from reference TRBV9 and TRBJ1-4, reads DSGVTQTPKHLITATGQRVTLRCSPRSGDLSVYWYQQSLDQGLQFLIQYYNGEERAKGNILERFSAQQFPDLHSELNLSSLELGDSALYFCASSFGQGATNEKLFFGSGTQLSVL.

This chain links TRBV6-2 or TRBV6-3 with TRBJ2-5, with 8 positions matching TRBD2. CDR1 is MNHEY, CDR2 SVGEGT, per germline. The CDR3 has 14 residues. Germline trimming cut 5 bases from V and 5 bases from J; bases unmatched to any gene: 7. In DNA form, the CDR3 reads TGTGCCAGCAGTGAGGGGACTAGTTGGGAGACCCAGTACTTC. Translating gives CASSEGTSWETQYF.

The chain couples TRBV7-2 to TRBJ1-2, with D tentatively TRBD1 (6 bases). Germline V CDR1 and CDR2: SGHTA, FQGNSA. Trimming took off 6 bases at V and 6 bases at J, with 11 bases between the two ends. This CDR3 is 12 amino acids long. The CDR3 loop is CASSSQGNGYTF. Written as DNA, the CDR3 is TGTGCCAGCAGTTCGCAGGGGAATGGCTACACCTTC.

The chain recombines TRBV7-9 with TRBJ2-4; possible D gene TRBD2, 6 bases. Trimming cost V 2 bases and J 0 bases, with 14 bases left between them. The CDR3 totals 17 residues. The germline V gene encodes CDR1 SEHNR and CDR2 FQNEAQ (reference sequence). CDR3 sequence reads: CASSLIWGELAKNIQYF. The CDR3 DNA sequence: TGTGCCAGCAGCTTAATCTGGGGGGAATTAGCCAAAAACATTCAGTACTTC. The whole variable domain, filled in from reference TRBV7-9 and TRBJ2-4, reads DTGVSQNPRHKITKRGQNVTFRCDPISEHNRLYWYRQTLGQGPEFLTYFQNEAQLEKSRLLSDRFSAERPKGSFSTLEIQRTEQGDSAMYLCASSLIWGELAKNIQYFGAGTRLSVL.

The rearrangement joins TRBV7-5 to TRBJ2-1; the D segment call TRBD2 is taken from the table without a DNA check. TRBV7-5 is designated a pseudogene. This CDR3 is 17 amino acids long. The CDR3 nucleotides read TGTGTCAGAAGCTTAGCGCTAGCGGGGACGTTCTACAATGAGCAGTTCTTC. Translated: CVRSLALAGTFYNEQFF.

The CDR3 here is CASSIWGLNTEAFF. The CDR3 DNA is TGTGCCAGTAGTATCTGGGGCCTGAACACTGAAGCTTTCTTT. The V call is TRBV19, the J call TRBJ1-1, with D tentatively TRBD1 (5 bases). The length of the CDR3 is 14 residues. Germline assignment: CDR1 LNHDA and CDR2 SQIVND (reference sequence). Between the trimmed V and J ends, which lost 3 bases and 0 bases, there was a span of 8 bases.

The chain couples TRBV9 to TRBJ2-5; tentatively, D is TRBD1 (6 bases). The CDR3 is 13 amino acids. The germline V gene encodes CDR1 SGDLS and CDR2 YYNGEE. The V gene lost 3 bases and the J gene lost 0 bases, with 6 bases spanning the gap. Here the CDR3 DNA reads TGTGCCAGCAGCGAGGGGGACCAAGAGACCCAGTACTTC. This encodes CASSEGDQETQYF.

The chain combines TRBV19 with TRBJ2-7; 7 bases match TRBD1. After removal of 1 base from V and 3 bases from J, the junction contained 3 bases not matched to a gene. The CDR3 extends over 14 amino acids. Germline V lookup: CDR1 LNHDA, CDR2 SQIVND (reference sequence). The CDR3 region has the DNA TGTGCCAGTAGTATAGGGGCAGGGGGCTACGAGCAGTACTTC. It translates to CASSIGAGGYEQYF. Full variable domain (rest looked up from reference TRBV19 and TRBJ2-7): DGGITQSPKYLFRKEGQNVTLSCEQNLNHDAMYWYRQDPGQGLRLIYYSQIVNDFQKGDIAEGYSVSREKKESFPLTVTSAQKNPTAFYLCASSIGAGGYEQYFGPGTRLTVT.

This clone was recorded only once. V usage is TRBV15 and J usage is TRBJ2-7; no reliable D call. The CDR3 totals 13 residues. The V end was cut by 4 bases, the J end by 6 bases, with 13 bases between. The germline CDR1 and CDR2 sequences are LNHNV and YYDKDF (reference sequence). As DNA, the CDR3 is TGTGCCACCAGCATCTCGGGTTTTGGCGAGCAGTACTTC. Translated: CATSISGFGEQYF.

Turning to this clone: In the same sample, other DNA sequences code for this CDR3. The chain combines TRBV6-5 with TRBJ1-1; D is uncertain. V was pared by 6 bases and J by 7 bases, with 9 bases between. The CDR3 sequence is 11 residues long. CDR1 and CDR2 from the germline V gene are MNHEY and SVGAGI. The CDR3 bases are TGTGCCAGCAGCTCTTCCGGTGAAGCTTTCTTT. Its translation: CASSSSGEAFF.

DNA of the CDR3: TGTGCCAGCAGCCTTCGGCAGGGTATGAACACTGAAGCTTTCTTT. Translating it yields CASSLRQGMNTEAFF. The gene calls are TRBV9 and TRBJ1-1; TRBD1 might be the D (5 bases). In germline, CDR1 is SGDLS, CDR2 YYNGEE. The CDR3 is 15 residues long. The V and J ends lost 4 bases and 0 bases respectively, with 13 bases between them.

The chain joins TRBV10-3 to TRBJ1-3, with a possible D match to TRBD1 (6 bases). Trimming removed 6 bases from V and 0 bases from J, with 18 bases in between. CDR3 size: 17 residues. Germline-derived CDR1 and CDR2 are ENHRY and SYGVKD. The CDR3, as DNA: TGTGCCATCAGCTTACAGGGAAAGATGAGCTCTGGAAACACCATATATTTT. This sequence encodes CAISLQGKMSSGNTIYF.

The chain is built from TRBV14 and TRBJ2-2; 10 bases align to TRBD2. This CDR3 contains 16 residues. CDR1 and CDR2 (germline): SGHDN, FVKESK. With 1 base clipped from V and 5 bases from J, the junction kept 4 bases outside the gene matches. The CDR3 loop reads CASSQGLAGRTGELFF. In DNA form, the CDR3 reads TGTGCCAGCAGCCAAGGACTAGCGGGTCGGACCGGGGAGCTGTTTTTT.

The chain links TRBV9 to TRBJ1-1, with unresolved D. The length of the CDR3 is 13 residues. Germline CDR1 SGDLS, CDR2 YYNGEE. V was clipped by 5 bases and J by 1 base, with 9 bases between them. CDR3 protein: CASSVDKNTEAFF. Here the CDR3 DNA reads TGTGCCAGCAGTGTCGACAAGAACACTGAAGCTTTCTTT.